The next 9 T cell receptor beta chains were all read from a single sample in a study of blood T cell repertoires in COVID-19. The repertoire was sequenced with immunoSEQ multiplex PCR; TCRdb's copy has only in-frame clones and lacks some. Among about 65,000 clones listed, 85% to 95% were seen once. The sample comprised peripheral blood. The origin of the receptors is an older man with active COVID-19.

V is TRBV5-1 and J is TRBJ2-1, with a possible D match to TRBD2 (5 bases). Germline CDR1 reads SGHRS; CDR2 reads YFSETQ. The V end lost 2 bases, the J end lost 4 bases, and 16 bases lay between the germline ends. The length of the CDR3 is 16 residues. DNA of the CDR3: TGCGCCAGCAGCTTAAGCGGCGAAACAACGTACAATGAGCAGTTCTTC. Residues: CASSLSGETTYNEQFF.

This chain connects TRBV2 to TRBJ2-5; D gene ambiguous. The CDR3 length is 15 residues. Trimming stripped 0 bases from V and 4 bases from J, with 12 bases between. From germline, CDR1 is SNHLY and CDR2 FYNNEI. CDR3 loop: CASSEARSGGETQYF. The CDR3, as DNA: TGTGCCAGCAGTGAAGCGCGGTCGGGTGGAGAGACCCAGTACTTC.

DNA of the CDR3: TGCGCCAGCAGCCAAGCAGGGCGGTCGGCGGGGGATGAGCAGTTCTTC. This gives the protein CASSQAGRSAGDEQFF. The gene calls are TRBV4-1 and TRBJ2-1, with 7 bases fitting TRBD2. Germline trimming cut 1 base from V and 8 bases from J; bases unmatched to any gene: 11. Germline CDR1 MGHRA, CDR2 YSYEKL. This CDR3 has 16 residues.

The chain carries TRBV2 and TRBJ1-2, with 10 nucleotides matching TRBD1. The V and J ends lost 2 bases and 3 bases, in that order; junction bases with no gene match: 3. Germline V gives CDR1 SNHLY, CDR2 FYNNEI. The CDR3 has 15 residues. The CDR3 DNA reads TGTGCCAGCAGTGAACGGGGACAGGGGTACTATGGCTACACCTTC. Its protein product is CASSERGQGYYGYTF. Combining the CDR3 with reference TRBV2 and TRBJ1-2 gives the whole variable domain EPEVTQTPSHQVTQMGQEVILRCVPISNHLYFYWYRQILGQKVEFLVSFYNNEISEKSEIFDDQFSVERPDGSNFTLKIRSTKLEDSAMYFCASSERGQGYYGYTFGSGTRLTVV.

This clone appeared once. The rearrangement uses TRBV7-2 and TRBJ2-1; a possible D gene is TRBD2 (5 bases). CDR3 size: 16 residues. CDR1 is SGHTA and CDR2 is FQGNSA in the germline V gene. Trimming took 1 base from V and 0 from J, leaving 10 bases between them. Written as DNA, the CDR3 is TGTGCCAGCAGCTTAGGAGGGATCGGCTCCTACAATGAGCAGTTCTTC. Translating gives CASSLGGIGSYNEQFF.

The V call is TRBV10-3, the J call TRBJ2-3; 7 bases match TRBD2. CDR1 is ENHRY and CDR2 is SYGVKD in the germline V gene. V lost 7 bases and J lost 0; bases outside the gene matches: 4. The CDR3 has 14 amino acids. The CDR3 loop is CAINGGGSTDTQYF. Here the CDR3 DNA reads TGTGCCATCAATGGCGGGGGTAGCACAGATACGCAGTATTTT.

V and J are TRBV15 and TRBJ1-1; 7 bases agree with TRBD1. V shed 1 base and J 1 base; nucleotides not matched to a gene: 9. Germline lookup yields CDR1 LNHNV and CDR2 YYDKDF (reference sequence). This CDR3 has 17 residues. The CDR3 DNA reads as TGTGCCACCAGCAGAGCGCCAGGAGGGGGCGGGAACACTGAAGCTTTCTTT. Amino acids: CATSRAPGGGGNTEAFF.

CDR3 protein: CASGNRVLETQYF. The CDR3 DNA sequence: TGTGCCAGCGGCAACAGGGTTCTAGAGACCCAGTACTTC. This sequence joins TRBV9 and TRBJ2-5; the D gene is possibly TRBD1 (6 bases). The CDR3 is 13 amino acids. Trimming took off 7 bases at V and 4 bases at J, with 14 bases between the two ends. Germline lookup yields CDR1 SGDLS and CDR2 YYNGEE.

This chain connects TRBV18 to TRBJ1-2; 8 nucleotides match TRBD1. The CDR3 has 14 amino acids. The germline V gene encodes CDR1 KGHSH and CDR2 LQKENI. With V trimmed by 6 bases and J by 1 base, 4 bases remained unmatched. The CDR3 DNA sequence: TGTGCCAGCTCGGTCGACAGGGGTAACTATGGCTACACCTTC. It yields the protein CASSVDRGNYGYTF.